These 5 T cell receptor beta chains came from one sample sequenced in a study of cytomegalovirus exposure and HLA in healthy donors. Primers: 60 Vbeta forward and 13 Jbeta reverse. The protocol was immunoSEQ multiplex PCR, while the TCRdb copy is restricted to in-frame clones and leaves out a portion. Found here are over 200,000 clones, about 89% of them singletons; the top ten hold 1%. What was sequenced was PBMCs. The receptors originated from a woman aged 18-35 years in good health and CMV-seronegative.

This clone was picked up one time. This sequence joins TRBV10-3 and TRBJ2-7; 11 nucleotides line up with TRBD1. The CDR3 has 13 residues. The ends lost 7 bases at V and 6 bases at J; junction bases unmatched: 5. The germline V gene encodes CDR1 ENHRY and CDR2 SYGVKD. CDR3 DNA: TGTGCCATCACGGGACAGGGGGAAGGCGAGCAGTACTTC. This codes for CAITGQGEGEQYF.

The genes are TRBV30 and TRBJ1-3, with TRBD1 as a possible D gene (5 bases). CDR1 GTSNPN and CDR2 SVGIG come from the germline V gene (reference sequence). Trimming removed 4 bases from V and 4 bases from J, with 17 bases in between. CDR3 length: 15 amino acids. CDR3 sequence (DNA): TGTGCCTGGACTCCGACAGCCGCGACGGGAAACACCATATATTTT. Translated, it gives CAWTPTAATGNTIYF.

The chain recombines TRBV6-5 with TRBJ2-1, with 8 bases lining up with TRBD1. The length of the CDR3 is 15 residues. Germline assignment: CDR1 MNHEY and CDR2 SVGAGI. Germline trimming cut 3 bases from V and 8 bases from J; bases unmatched to any gene: 9. CDR3 coding DNA: TGTGCCAGCAGTTATTCGAGACAGGGGTATCATGAGCAGTTCTTC. Translated, it gives CASSYSRQGYHEQFF.

Turning to this clone: Other DNA sequences in this sample translate to the same CDR3. The chain couples TRBV18 to TRBJ2-7; D is unclear. This CDR3 region has 11 residues. Germline V gives CDR1 KGHSH, CDR2 LQKENI. Trimming shortened V by 6 bases and J by 0 bases, and 3 bases separated the two germline ends. The CDR3 nucleotides read TGTGCCAGCTCCCTCTCCTACGAGCAGTACTTC. Translated: CASSLSYEQYF.

The V and J genes are TRBV2 and TRBJ2-5; 16 nucleotides agree with TRBD2. CDR1 SNHLY and CDR2 FYNNEI come from the germline V gene. There are 17 residues in the CDR3. Trimming removed 7 bases from V and 4 bases from J; junction bases left unmatched: 9. The CDR3 loop reads CASTPGLAGGRGETQYF. In DNA form, the CDR3 reads TGTGCCAGCACCCCGGGACTAGCGGGGGGGCGAGGAGAGACCCAGTACTTC.